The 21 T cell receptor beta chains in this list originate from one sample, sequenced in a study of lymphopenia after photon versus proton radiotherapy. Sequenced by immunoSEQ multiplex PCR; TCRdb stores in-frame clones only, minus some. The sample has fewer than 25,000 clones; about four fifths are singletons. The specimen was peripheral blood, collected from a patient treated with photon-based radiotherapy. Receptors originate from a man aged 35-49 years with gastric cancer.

CDR3 sequence (DNA): TGTGCCTGGAGTGTAGGCCCTTGGGACAGCGTGAACACTGAAGCTTTCTTT. This encodes CAWSVGPWDSVNTEAFF. The chain joins TRBV30 to TRBJ1-1; 7 bases are a match to TRBD1. The germline CDR1 and CDR2 sequences are GTSNPN and SVGIG (reference sequence). There are 17 residues in the CDR3. V dropped 0 bases and J dropped 0; count of bases not matched to a gene: 10.

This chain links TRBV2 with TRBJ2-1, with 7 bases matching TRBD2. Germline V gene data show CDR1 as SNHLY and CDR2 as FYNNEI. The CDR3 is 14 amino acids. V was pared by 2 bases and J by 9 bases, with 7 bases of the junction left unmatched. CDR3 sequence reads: CASSENSGVGEQFF. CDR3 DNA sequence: TGTGCCAGCAGTGAAAACAGCGGGGTGGGTGAGCAGTTCTTC.

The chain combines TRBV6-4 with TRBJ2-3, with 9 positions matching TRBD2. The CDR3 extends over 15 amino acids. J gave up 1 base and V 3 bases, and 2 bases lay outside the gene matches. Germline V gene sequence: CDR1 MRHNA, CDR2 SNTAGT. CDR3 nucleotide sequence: TGTGCCAGCAGTGAGGAGCGGGGGGGCACAGATACGCAGTATTTT. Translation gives CASSEERGGTDTQYF.

CDR3 DNA sequence: TGTGCCAGCTCACCGAACCGCGCGACCTTGAACACTGAAGCTTTCTTT. Translated, it gives CASSPNRATLNTEAFF. The rearrangement uses TRBV18 and TRBJ1-1; D gene unclear. Germline-derived CDR1 and CDR2 are KGHSH and LQKENI. The CDR3 is 16 residues long. Trimming took off 3 bases at V and 0 bases at J, with 14 bases between the two ends.

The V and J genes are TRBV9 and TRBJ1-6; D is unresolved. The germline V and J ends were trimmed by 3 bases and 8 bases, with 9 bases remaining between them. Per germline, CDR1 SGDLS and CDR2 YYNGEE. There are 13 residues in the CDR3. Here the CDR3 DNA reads TGTGCCAGCAGCGCAACCGGGTATTCACCCCTCCACTTT. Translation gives CASSATGYSPLHF.

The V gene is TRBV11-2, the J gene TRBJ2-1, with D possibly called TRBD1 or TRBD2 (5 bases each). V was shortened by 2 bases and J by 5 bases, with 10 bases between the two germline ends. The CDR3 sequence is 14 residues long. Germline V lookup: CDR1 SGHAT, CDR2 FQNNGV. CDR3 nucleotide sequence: TGTGCCAGCAGCTTATTCGGGGCGGACAATGAGCAGTTCTTC. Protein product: CASSLFGADNEQFF.

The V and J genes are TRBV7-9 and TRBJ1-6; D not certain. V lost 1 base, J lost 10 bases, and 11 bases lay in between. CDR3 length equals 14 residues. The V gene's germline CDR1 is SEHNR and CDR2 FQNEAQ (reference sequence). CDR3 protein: CASSLGEGESPLHF. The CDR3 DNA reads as TGTGCCAGCAGCTTAGGAGAAGGAGAATCACCCCTCCACTTT.

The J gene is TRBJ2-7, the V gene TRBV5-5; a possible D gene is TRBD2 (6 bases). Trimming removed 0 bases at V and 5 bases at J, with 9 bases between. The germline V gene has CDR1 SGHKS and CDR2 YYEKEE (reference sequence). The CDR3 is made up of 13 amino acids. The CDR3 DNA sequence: TGTGCCAGCAGCTTGGTCGGAGGGCACGAGCAGTACTTC. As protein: CASSLVGGHEQYF. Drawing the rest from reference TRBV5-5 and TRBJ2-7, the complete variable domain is DAGVTQSPTHLIKTRGQQVTLRCSPISGHKSVSWYQQVLGQGPQFIFQYYEKEERGRGNFPDRFSARQFPNYSSELNVNALLLGDSALYLCASSLVGGHEQYFGPGTRLTVT.

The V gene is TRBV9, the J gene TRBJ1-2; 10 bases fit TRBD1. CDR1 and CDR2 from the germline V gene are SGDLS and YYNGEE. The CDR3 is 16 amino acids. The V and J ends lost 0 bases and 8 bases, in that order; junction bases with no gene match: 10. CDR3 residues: CASSVGGGTGAGGYTF. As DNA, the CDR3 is TGTGCCAGCAGCGTAGGGGGCGGGACAGGGGCCGGCGGCTACACCTTC.

DNA for the CDR3: TGTGCCAGCAGTTTAGAGCCGGGCCCCAAAGATGGCTACACCTTC. Protein sequence: CASSLEPGPKDGYTF. V and J are TRBV27 and TRBJ1-2; D gene uncertain. This CDR3 contains 15 residues. V gave up 2 bases and J gave up 6 bases, with 16 bases separating them. CDR1 is MNHEY, CDR2 SMNVEV, per germline (reference sequence).

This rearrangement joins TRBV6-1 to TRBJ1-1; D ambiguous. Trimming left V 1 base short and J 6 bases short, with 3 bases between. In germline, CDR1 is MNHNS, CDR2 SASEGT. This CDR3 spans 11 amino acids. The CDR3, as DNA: TGTGCCAGCAGTGAAGAACCTGAAGCTTTCTTT. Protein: CASSEEPEAFF.

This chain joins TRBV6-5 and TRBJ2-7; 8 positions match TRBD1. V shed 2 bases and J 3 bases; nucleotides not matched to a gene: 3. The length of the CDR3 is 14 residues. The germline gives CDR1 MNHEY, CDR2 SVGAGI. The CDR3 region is CASSYGTGGYEQYF. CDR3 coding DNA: TGTGCCAGCAGTTACGGGACAGGTGGCTACGAGCAGTACTTC.

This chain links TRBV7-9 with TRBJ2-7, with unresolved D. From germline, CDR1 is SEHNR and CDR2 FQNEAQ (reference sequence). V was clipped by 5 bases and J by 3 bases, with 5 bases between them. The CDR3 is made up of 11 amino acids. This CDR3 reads CASSTVYEQYF. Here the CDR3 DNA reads TGTGCCAGCAGCACGGTCTACGAGCAGTACTTC.

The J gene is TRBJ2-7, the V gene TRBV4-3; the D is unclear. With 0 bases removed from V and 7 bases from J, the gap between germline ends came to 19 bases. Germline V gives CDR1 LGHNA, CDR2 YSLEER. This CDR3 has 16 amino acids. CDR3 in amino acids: CASSQDPMAVFGEQYF. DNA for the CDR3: TGCGCCAGCAGCCAAGATCCGATGGCGGTTTTTGGGGAGCAGTACTTC.

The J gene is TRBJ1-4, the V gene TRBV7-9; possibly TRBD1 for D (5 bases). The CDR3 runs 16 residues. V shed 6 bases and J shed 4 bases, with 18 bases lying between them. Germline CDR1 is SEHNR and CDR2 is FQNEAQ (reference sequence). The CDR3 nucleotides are TGTGCCAGCAGTCGGGGCGGACGGAGTGGTAATGAAAAACTGTTTTTT. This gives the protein CASSRGGRSGNEKLFF.

The CDR3 DNA follows: TGTGCCAGCATCCGGGACCGAGGAACCTTAGGTAACTATGGCTACACCTTC. It codes for CASIRDRGTLGNYGYTF. The chain combines TRBV12-1 with TRBJ1-2. TRBV12-1 represents a pseudogene. The CDR3 sequence is 17 residues long.

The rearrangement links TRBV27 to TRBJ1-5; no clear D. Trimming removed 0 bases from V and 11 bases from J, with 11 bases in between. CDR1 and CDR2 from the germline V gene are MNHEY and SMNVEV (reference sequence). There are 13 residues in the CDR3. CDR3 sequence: CASSLSAQRAQHF. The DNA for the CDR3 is TGTGCCAGCAGTTTATCGGCCCAAAGGGCCCAGCATTTT.

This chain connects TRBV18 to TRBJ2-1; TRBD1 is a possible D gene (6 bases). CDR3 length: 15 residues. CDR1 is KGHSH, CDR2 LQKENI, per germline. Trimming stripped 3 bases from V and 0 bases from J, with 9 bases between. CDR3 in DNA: TGTGCCAGCTCACCCCAGGGGCGCTCCTACAATGAGCAGTTCTTC. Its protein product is CASSPQGRSYNEQFF.

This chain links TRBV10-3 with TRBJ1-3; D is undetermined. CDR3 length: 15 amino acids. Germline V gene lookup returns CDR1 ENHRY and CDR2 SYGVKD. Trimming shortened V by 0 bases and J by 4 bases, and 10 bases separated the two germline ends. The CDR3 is CAISESGNRGNTIYF. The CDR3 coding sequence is TGTGCCATCAGTGAGTCTGGGAACCGGGGAAACACCATATATTTT.

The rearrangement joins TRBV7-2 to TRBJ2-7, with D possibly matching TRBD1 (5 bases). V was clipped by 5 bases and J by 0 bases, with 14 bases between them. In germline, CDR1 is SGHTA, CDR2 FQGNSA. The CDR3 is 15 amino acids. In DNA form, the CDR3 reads TGTGCCAGCAGCCCCCGGACACAAAACTCCTACGAGCAGTACTTC. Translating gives CASSPRTQNSYEQYF.

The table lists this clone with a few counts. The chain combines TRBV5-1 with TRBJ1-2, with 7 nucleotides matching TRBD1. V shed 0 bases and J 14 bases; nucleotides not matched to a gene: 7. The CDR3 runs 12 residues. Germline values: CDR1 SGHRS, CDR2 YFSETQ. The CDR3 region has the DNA TGCGCCAGCAGCTTGGGAGGGGGCGCGGTGACCTTC. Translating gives CASSLGGGAVTF.